The next 5 T cell receptor beta chains were all read from a single sample in a study of CD4 T cells in relation to SARS-CoV-2 and coronaviruses. Repertoires were generated with immunoSEQ multiplex PCR, while TCRdb's copy carries only in-frame clones and drops some. The data show 35,000 to 40,000 clones, around nine tenths seen once. Sequencing used memory CD4+ T cells from PBMCs. The source of these receptors is an adult with COVID-19.

The CDR3 spells CSAKSGGTQYF. DNA for the CDR3: TGCAGTGCAAAGTCGGGGGGGACGCAGTATTTT. The rearrangement links TRBV20-1 to TRBJ2-3; the match to TRBD2 covers 8 bases. The V segment lost 6 bases and the J segment 9 bases; nucleotides outside the gene matches: 5. Germline V gene data show CDR1 as DFQATT and CDR2 as SNEGSKA (reference sequence). This CDR3 is built from 11 residues.

V usage is TRBV4-3 and J usage is TRBJ2-5, with 10 bases matching TRBD1. V lost 0 bases and J lost 5; bases outside the gene matches: 6. This CDR3 comprises 16 residues. CDR1 and CDR2 (germline): LGHNA, YSLEER. The CDR3 loop is CASSQEGTGAGETQYF. CDR3 DNA sequence: TGCGCCAGCAGCCAAGAGGGGACAGGGGCGGGGGAGACCCAGTACTTC.

The chain combines TRBV27 with TRBJ1-3; D uncertain. Trimming cost V 4 bases and J 3 bases, with 19 bases left between them. Per germline, CDR1 MNHEY and CDR2 SMNVEV (reference sequence). This CDR3 has 17 amino acids. This chain's CDR3 is CASSSSQAASFGNTIYF. The CDR3 DNA reads TGTGCCAGCAGTTCAAGCCAGGCCGCTTCTTTTGGAAACACCATATATTTT.

This chain joins TRBV5-1 and TRBJ1-2, with unresolved D. V was clipped by 0 bases and J by 0 bases, with 6 bases between them. The CDR3 has 14 residues. CDR1 SGHRS and CDR2 YFSETQ come from the germline V gene. The CDR3 loop is CASSLGPANYGYTF. Written as DNA, the CDR3 is TGCGCCAGCAGCTTGGGGCCTGCTAACTATGGCTACACCTTC.

The chain joins TRBV7-2 to TRBJ2-7; unclear D gene. Germline assignment: CDR1 SGHTA and CDR2 FQGNSA. This CDR3 has 14 residues. Trimming removed 2 bases from V and 0 bases from J, with 8 bases in between. In DNA form, the CDR3 reads TGTGCCAGCAGCTTATCCCGCAGCTCCTACGAGCAGTACTTC. Its protein product is CASSLSRSSYEQYF.